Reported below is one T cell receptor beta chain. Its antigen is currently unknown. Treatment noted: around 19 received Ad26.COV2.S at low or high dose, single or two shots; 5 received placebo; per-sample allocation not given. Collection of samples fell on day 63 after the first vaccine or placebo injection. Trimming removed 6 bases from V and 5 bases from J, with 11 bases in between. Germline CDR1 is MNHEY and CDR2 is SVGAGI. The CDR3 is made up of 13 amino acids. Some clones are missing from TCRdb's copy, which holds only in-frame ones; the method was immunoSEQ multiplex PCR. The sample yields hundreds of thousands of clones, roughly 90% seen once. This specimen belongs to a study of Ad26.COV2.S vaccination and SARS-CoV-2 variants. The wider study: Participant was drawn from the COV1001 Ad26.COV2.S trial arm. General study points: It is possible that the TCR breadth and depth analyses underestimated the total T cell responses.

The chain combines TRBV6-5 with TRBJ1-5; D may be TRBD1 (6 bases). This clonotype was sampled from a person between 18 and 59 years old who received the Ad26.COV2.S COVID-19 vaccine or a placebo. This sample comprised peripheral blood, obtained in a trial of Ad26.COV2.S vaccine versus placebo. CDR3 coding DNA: TGTGCCAGCAGAACAGGGTTTTATCAGCCCCAGCATTTT. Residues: CASRTGFYQPQHF.